Each of the 7 T cell receptor beta chains below was sequenced from the same sample in a study of blood T cell repertoires in COVID-19. Only in-frame clones appear in the TCRdb table, and some are missing; sequencing was by immunoSEQ multiplex PCR. The sample lists about 320,000 clones; roughly 85% were seen once. Sequenced sample: PBMCs or T cells enriched from blood (not recorded which). These receptors were obtained from a young woman who had been exposed to COVID-19.

The genes are TRBV30 and TRBJ1-1; D unresolved. Trimming shortened V by 4 bases and J by 0 bases, and 15 bases separated the two germline ends. The CDR3 has 15 residues. The germline CDR1 and CDR2 sequences are GTSNPN and SVGIG (reference sequence). CDR3 amino acids: CAWNSRRGLNTEAFF. As DNA, the CDR3 is TGTGCCTGGAACAGCCGGCGTGGATTGAACACTGAAGCTTTCTTT.

J is TRBJ2-1 and V is TRBV30; 8 positions agree with TRBD1. The CDR3 consists of 14 residues. Germline V gene data show CDR1 as GTSNPN and CDR2 as SVGIG (reference sequence). Trimming took 0 bases from V and 6 from J; bases not matched to a gene: 4. The CDR3 here is CAWSVATGVNEQFF. CDR3 nucleotide sequence: TGTGCCTGGAGTGTAGCGACAGGGGTCAATGAGCAGTTCTTC.

As for this clone: Other DNA sequences in the sample encode the same CDR3. The gene calls are TRBV4-2 and TRBJ2-3; 15 bases align to TRBD2. Germline values: CDR1 LGHNA, CDR2 YNFKEQ. This CDR3 spans 16 amino acids. V lost 5 bases and J lost 2; bases outside the gene matches: 2. In DNA form, the CDR3 reads TGTGCCAGCAGCGGACTAGCGGGAGGGCCCACAGATACGCAGTATTTT. Translation gives CASSGLAGGPTDTQYF.

The V and J genes are TRBV7-6 and TRBJ2-1, with D perhaps TRBD2 (5 bases). Per the germline V gene, CDR1 is SGHVS and CDR2 is FNYEAQ. The CDR3 loop spans 15 amino acids. Trimming took 5 bases from V and 9 from J, leaving 20 bases between them. DNA of the CDR3: TGTGCCAGCAGCCCAAGTAGCCGGGAAGTCGGTGAGCAGTTCTTC. Translating gives CASSPSSREVGEQFF.

The chain employs TRBV28 and TRBJ1-2; D is unclear. The germline V gene encodes CDR1 MDHEN and CDR2 SYDVKM. The germline V and J ends were trimmed by 3 bases and 4 bases, with 6 bases remaining between them. The CDR3 spans 12 residues. The CDR3 DNA follows: TGTGCCAGCAGTTTCTCCGGCTATGGCTACACCTTC. Translated: CASSFSGYGYTF.

The CDR3, as DNA: TGTGCCAGCAGTGAACTGGGACTCCGGGCCAAAAACATTCAGTACTTC. Protein product: CASSELGLRAKNIQYF. This chain joins TRBV6-1 and TRBJ2-4; maybe TRBD2 (6 bases). The CDR3 is 16 amino acids. Germline V gene sequence: CDR1 MNHNS, CDR2 SASEGT. The ends were cut back, 2 bases at V and 1 base at J, with 12 bases in the middle.

The chain uses TRBV5-6 and TRBJ1-1, with 8 bases identical to TRBD1. Germline CDR1 is SGHDT and CDR2 is YYEEEE. The V segment lost 1 base and the J segment 3 bases; nucleotides outside the gene matches: 5. This CDR3 contains 15 residues. The CDR3 region has the DNA TGTGCCAGCAGCTTGCGGGCAGGGGGCCACACTGAAGCTTTCTTT. Amino acid sequence: CASSLRAGGHTEAFF.